This entry lists 4 T cell receptor beta chains sequenced from one sample in a study of T cell responses to AZD1222 COVID-19 vaccine. Produced via immunoSEQ multiplex PCR; TCRdb's table is partial and in-frame only. Of under 100,000 clones listed, 90% are singletons. The material was peripheral blood, obtained on day 0 of AZD1222 vaccination. The origin of the receptors is an adult in good health.

The table lists this clone with a few counts. The genes are TRBV7-3 and TRBJ2-2; weak D call: TRBD2 (6 bases). The CDR3 contains 15 residues. Germline V gene lookup returns CDR1 SGHTA and CDR2 FQGTGA. The V and J ends lost 7 bases and 0 bases respectively, with 12 bases between them. This chain's CDR3 is CASTAGPANTGELFF. The DNA for the CDR3 is TGTGCCAGCACCGCGGGGCCCGCGAACACCGGGGAGCTGTTTTTT. The variable domain in full, completed from reference TRBV7-3 and TRBJ2-2, reads GAGVSQTPSNKVTEKGKYVELRCDPISGHTALYWYRQSLGQGPEFLIYFQGTGAADDSGLPNDRFFAVRPEGSVSTLKIQRTERGDSAVYLCASTAGPANTGELFFGEGSRLTVL.

This rearrangement joins TRBV19 to TRBJ1-3, with D unclear. The CDR3 contains 15 residues. From germline, CDR1 is LNHDA and CDR2 SQIVND (reference sequence). The V gene lost 2 bases and the J gene lost 0 bases, with 8 bases spanning the gap. CDR3 bases: TGTGCCAGTAGTATAAGGCAGCTCTCTGGAAACACCATATATTTT. It translates to CASSIRQLSGNTIYF.

The J gene is TRBJ2-2, the V gene TRBV6-2 or TRBV6-3, with D perhaps matching TRBD1 (6 bases). CDR3 length: 17 amino acids. Germline-derived CDR1 and CDR2 are MNHEY and SVGEGT. V lost 0 bases to trimming and J lost 0 bases, with 11 bases between them. The CDR3 bases are TGTGCCAGCAGTTACTCCATGGACAGAGCGAACACCGGGGAGCTGTTTTTT. This encodes CASSYSMDRANTGELFF.

The chain is built from TRBV18 and TRBJ1-1; D not certain. Germline CDR1 and CDR2: KGHSH and LQKENI. CDR3 length: 14 amino acids. With 3 bases removed from V and 2 bases from J, the gap between germline ends came to 10 bases. The CDR3 spells CASSPNSPNTEAFF. As DNA, the CDR3 is TGTGCCAGCTCACCGAACAGCCCCAACACTGAAGCTTTCTTT.